These 8 T cell receptor beta chains came from one sample sequenced in a study of T cell responses to AZD1222 COVID-19 vaccine. TCRdb's table, derived via immunoSEQ multiplex PCR, lists solely in-frame clones and lacks some. The sample records 100,000 or so clones, 86% being singletons. The source was peripheral blood, collected on day 0 of AZD1222 vaccination. The receptors originated from an adult in good health.

On this clone itself: This sample includes further DNA sequences coding for the same CDR3. The chain links TRBV28 to TRBJ2-2; D is unresolved. Trimming took 3 bases from V and 2 from J, leaving 4 bases between them. CDR3 length: 13 residues. Germline V gene data show CDR1 as MDHEN and CDR2 as SYDVKM. CDR3 in amino acids: CASSFPNTGELFF. CDR3 coding DNA: TGTGCCAGCAGTTTTCCCAACACCGGGGAGCTGTTTTTT.

This chain connects TRBV6-1 to TRBJ1-6; D perhaps matches TRBD1 (6 bases). CDR3 size: 15 residues. The germline V and J ends were trimmed by 3 bases and 6 bases, with 12 bases remaining between them. In germline, CDR1 is MNHNS, CDR2 SASEGT. The CDR3 is CASSDVDRSNSPLHF. The DNA for the CDR3 is TGTGCCAGCAGTGACGTGGACAGAAGTAATTCACCCCTCCACTTT.

The chain recombines TRBV7-8 with TRBJ2-7; weak D call: TRBD1 (6 bases). V was cut by 5 bases and J by 5 bases, with 19 bases left in between. CDR1 and CDR2 (germline): SGHVS, FQNEAQ. The CDR3 runs 15 residues. The chain's CDR3 is CASSATGSTSDEQYF. The DNA for the CDR3 is TGTGCCAGCAGCGCCACAGGGTCGACCTCGGACGAGCAGTACTTC.

This chain uses TRBV28 with TRBJ1-3; TRBD1 agrees at 8 bases. CDR3 length equals 15 residues. Looked up from germline, CDR1 is MDHEN and CDR2 is SYDVKM. Losses at the gene ends were 5 bases for V and 1 base for J; bases not matched to a gene: 4. Here the CDR3 reads CASSLTGGSGNTIYF. CDR3 DNA sequence: TGTGCCAGCAGTCTTACAGGGGGATCTGGAAACACCATATATTTT.

V usage is TRBV7-8 and J usage is TRBJ1-6; no firm D call. Germline CDR1 is SGHVS and CDR2 is FQNEAQ. V gave up 2 bases and J gave up 7 bases, with 9 bases separating them. The CDR3 is 14 residues long. CDR3 amino acids: CASSLMGSNSPLHF. The CDR3 DNA follows: TGTGCCAGCAGCTTAATGGGTAGCAATTCACCCCTCCACTTT.

The rearrangement links TRBV5-4 to TRBJ1-6, with D uncertain. The V end lost 0 bases, the J end lost 7 bases, and 2 bases lay between the germline ends. Germline lookup yields CDR1 SGHNT and CDR2 YYREEE (reference sequence). This CDR3 comprises 12 residues. The CDR3, as DNA: TGTGCCAGCAGCTTGGACAATTCACCCCTCCACTTT. As protein: CASSLDNSPLHF.

CDR3 DNA: TGCAGCGTTGAGAAGCACGGGACAGGGGGCTCAGGAGCTTTCTTT. It codes for CSVEKHGTGGSGAFF. The V gene is TRBV29-1, the J gene TRBJ1-1; 12 nucleotides line up with TRBD1. Germline-derived CDR1 and CDR2 are SQVTM and ANQGSEA. Losses at the gene ends were 3 bases for V and 10 bases for J; bases not matched to a gene: 12. The CDR3 spans 15 residues. The whole variable domain, remainder taken from reference TRBV29-1 and TRBJ1-1, is SAVISQKPSRDICQRGTSLTIQCQVDSQVTMMFWYRQQPGQSLTLIATANQGSEATYESGFVIDKFPISRPNLTFSTLTVSNMSPEDSSIYLCSVEKHGTGGSGAFFGQGTRLTVV.

The V and J genes are TRBV2 and TRBJ2-2; 12 bases agree with TRBD1. CDR3 length equals 15 residues. After removal of 9 bases from V and 5 bases from J, the junction contained 7 bases not matched to a gene. Looked up from germline, CDR1 is SNHLY and CDR2 is FYNNEI. The CDR3 coding sequence is TGTGCCAGTTTTCCGGGACAGGGGGCAACCGGGGAGCTGTTTTTT. This encodes CASFPGQGATGELFF. The whole variable domain, filled in from reference TRBV2 and TRBJ2-2, reads EPEVTQTPSHQVTQMGQEVILRCVPISNHLYFYWYRQILGQKVEFLVSFYNNEISEKSEIFDDQFSVERPDGSNFTLKIRSTKLEDSAMYFCASFPGQGATGELFFGEGSRLTVL.